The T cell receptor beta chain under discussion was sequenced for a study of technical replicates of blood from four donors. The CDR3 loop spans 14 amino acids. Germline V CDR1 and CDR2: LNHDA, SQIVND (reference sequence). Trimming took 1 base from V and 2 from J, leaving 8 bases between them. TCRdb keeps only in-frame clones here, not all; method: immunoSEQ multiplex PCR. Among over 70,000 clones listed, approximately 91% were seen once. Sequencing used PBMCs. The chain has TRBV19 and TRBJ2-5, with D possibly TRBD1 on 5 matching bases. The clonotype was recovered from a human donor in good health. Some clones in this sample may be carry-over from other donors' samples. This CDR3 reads CASSIGGRQETQYF. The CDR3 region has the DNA TGTGCCAGTAGTATAGGGGGCCGTCAAGAGACCCAGTACTTC.